The table lists the clone carrying this T cell receptor beta chain with a few counts. The antigen is undetermined. This record belongs to a study of regulatory T cells in long-lasting Graves disease. Study-wide background: Patients with new Graves' disease had used antithyroid drugs below 3 months. Broader study findings: Only a small sample size was used, which may have cut accuracy.

Noted time point: newly diagnosed GD, antithyroid drugs for less than 3 months. The TCR library was prepared using RNA isolated from PBMCs. Building of the TCR beta libraries involved iRepertoire HTBI primers and Arm-PCR of CDR3 regions. In the study's own analysis: Segment identification across samples yielded 62 TRBV and some 13 TRBJ segments. TCRdb ran MiXCR on the multiplex PCR reads and lists one entry per CDR3 protein. None of the V and J calls come from the authors' own analysis; TCRdb made them. The repertoire includes fewer than 650,000 distinct CDR3 sequences, approximately 15% of them detected once, and about 18% sits in the top ten. The CDR3 totals 19 residues. Germline V CDR1 and CDR2: MDHEN, SYDVKM. The V segment lost 1 base and the J segment 5 bases; nucleotides outside the gene matches: 13. These data also formed part of another study, on T cells in Graves' hyperthyroidism and ophthalmopathy. That paper adds: Newly diagnosed hyperthyroidism, duration under 2 months, in patients aged 18 to 65.

Sequenced material: peripheral blood mononuclear cells (PBMCs), taken at new diagnosis, from a patient treated with antithyroid drugs. The genes are TRBV28 and TRBJ2-1; TRBD2 agrees at 11 bases. The receptor was derived from a woman under 40 with Graves disease. The CDR3 nucleotides read TGTGCCAGCAGTTTATTGGGTAGCGGGAGGGCTGGGGGTAACAATGAGCAGTTCTTC. Encoded protein: CASSLLGSGRAGGNNEQFF.